The present TCR beta chain was sequenced within a study of Ad26.COV2.S vaccination and SARS-CoV-2 variants. This table comes from immunoSEQ multiplex PCR, and its TCRdb copy is limited to in-frame clones, with some not included. The repertoire has 400,000 to 450,000 clones, less than 95% of them found once; the top ten carry less than 4.5%. Germline V lookup: CDR1 MNHNS, CDR2 SASEGT. There are 15 residues in the CDR3. V lost 2 bases and J 5 bases, leaving 15 bases between the germline ends. Treatment given: roughly 19 received Ad26.COV2.S at low or high dose, single or two shots; 5 received placebo; per-sample allocation not given. Specimens were obtained on day 63 following the first vaccine or placebo injection.

The chain couples TRBV6-1 to TRBJ1-1; tentative D call: TRBD1 (5 bases). The sequences come from peripheral blood, collected in a trial of Ad26.COV2.S vaccine versus placebo. This clonotype was sampled from a person aged 18-60 years who received the Ad26.COV2.S COVID-19 vaccine or a placebo. The CDR3 reads CASSEFWGPRTEAFF. CDR3 nucleotide sequence: TGTGCCAGCAGTGAATTCTGGGGCCCGAGGACTGAAGCTTTCTTT.